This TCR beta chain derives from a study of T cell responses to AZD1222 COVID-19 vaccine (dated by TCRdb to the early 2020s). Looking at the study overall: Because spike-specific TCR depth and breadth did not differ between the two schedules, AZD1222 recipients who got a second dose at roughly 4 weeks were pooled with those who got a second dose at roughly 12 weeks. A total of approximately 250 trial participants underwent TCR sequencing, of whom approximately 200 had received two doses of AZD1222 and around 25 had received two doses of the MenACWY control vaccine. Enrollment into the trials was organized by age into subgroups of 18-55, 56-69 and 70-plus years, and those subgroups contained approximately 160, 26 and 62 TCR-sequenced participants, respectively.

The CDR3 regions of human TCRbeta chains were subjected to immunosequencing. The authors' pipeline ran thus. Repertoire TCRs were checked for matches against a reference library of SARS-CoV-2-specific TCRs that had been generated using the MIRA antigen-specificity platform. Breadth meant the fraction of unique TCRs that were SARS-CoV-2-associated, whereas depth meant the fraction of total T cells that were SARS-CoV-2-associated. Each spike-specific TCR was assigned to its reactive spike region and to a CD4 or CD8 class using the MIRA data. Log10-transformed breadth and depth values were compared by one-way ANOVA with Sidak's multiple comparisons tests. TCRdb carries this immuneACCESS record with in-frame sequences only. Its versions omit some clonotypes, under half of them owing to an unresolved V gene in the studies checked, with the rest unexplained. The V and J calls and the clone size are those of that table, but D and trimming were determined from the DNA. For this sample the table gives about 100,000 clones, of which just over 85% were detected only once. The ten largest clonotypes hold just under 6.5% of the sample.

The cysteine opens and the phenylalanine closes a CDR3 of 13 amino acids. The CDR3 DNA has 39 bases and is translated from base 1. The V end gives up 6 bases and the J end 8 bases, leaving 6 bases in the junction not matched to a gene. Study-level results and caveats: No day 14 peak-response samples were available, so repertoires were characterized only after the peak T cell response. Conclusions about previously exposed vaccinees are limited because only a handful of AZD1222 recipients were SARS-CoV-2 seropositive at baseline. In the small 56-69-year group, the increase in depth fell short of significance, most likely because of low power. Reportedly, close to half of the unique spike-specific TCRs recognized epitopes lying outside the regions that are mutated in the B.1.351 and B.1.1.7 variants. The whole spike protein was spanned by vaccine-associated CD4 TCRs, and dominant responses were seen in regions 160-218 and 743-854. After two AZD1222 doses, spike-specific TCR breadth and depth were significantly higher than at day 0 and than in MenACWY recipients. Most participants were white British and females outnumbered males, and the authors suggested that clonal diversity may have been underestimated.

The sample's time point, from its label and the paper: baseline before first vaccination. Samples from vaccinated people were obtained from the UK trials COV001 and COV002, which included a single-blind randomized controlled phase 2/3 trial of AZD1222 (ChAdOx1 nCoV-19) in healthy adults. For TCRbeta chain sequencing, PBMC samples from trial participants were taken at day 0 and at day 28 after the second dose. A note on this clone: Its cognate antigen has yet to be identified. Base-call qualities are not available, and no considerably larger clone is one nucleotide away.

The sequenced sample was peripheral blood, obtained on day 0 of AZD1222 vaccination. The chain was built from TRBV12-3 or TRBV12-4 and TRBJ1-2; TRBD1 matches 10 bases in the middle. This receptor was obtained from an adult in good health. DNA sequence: TGTGCCAGCAGCCGACAGGGGGCTGGGGGCTACACCTTC. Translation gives CASSRQGAGGYTF.